The 20 T cell receptor beta chains listed next were all sequenced from one sample in a study of post-analysis software for immune sequencing data. The study, taken as a whole, reports: Five or six TRBV segments, TRBV5-6, TRBV5-1 and TRBV20-1 among them, were found more frequent in patients than controls.

These receptors have no known antigen. cDNA libraries for TCR beta contained unique molecular identifiers. MiXCR, applied by TCRdb to the PCR reads, yields one record per CDR3 protein. The sample shows around 440,000 distinct CDR3 sequences, around 40% of them seen only once. What was sequenced was blood. The receptor source for this set is a girl between 10 and 17 years old with multiple sclerosis.

A few counts support this clonotype. The rearrangement joins TRBV29-1 to TRBJ2-1; 9 positions agree with TRBD1. Per germline, CDR1 SQVTM and CDR2 ANQGSEA. V trimming: 7 bases; J trimming: 7 bases; junction bases outside the gene matches: 14. The CDR3 sequence is 15 residues long. Here the CDR3 DNA reads TGCAGCGCCTCCGGGACAGGGAGGACAAGGAATGAGCAGTTCTTC. It translates to CSASGTGRTRNEQFF.

The J gene is TRBJ1-1, the V gene TRBV28, with D tentatively TRBD1 (5 bases). The CDR3 totals 13 residues. The germline gives CDR1 MDHEN, CDR2 SYDVKM. CDR3 nucleotide sequence: TGTGCAGCACACCCAAGGGGCTACACTGAAGCTTTCTTT. Its protein is CAAHPRGYTEAFF. Full variable domain (missing parts from reference TRBV28 and TRBJ1-1): DVKVTQSSRYLVKRTGEKVFLECVQDMDHENMFWYRQDPGLGLRLIYFSYDVKMKEKGDIPEGYSVSREKKERFSLILESASTNQTSMYLCAAHPRGYTEAFFGQGTRLTVV.

This clonotype was seen more than once but under ten times. CDR3 nucleotides: TGCAGCGTTGGTCTCCTAGCGGGAGGAGAGCAGTTCTTC. As protein: CSVGLLAGGEQFF. The chain combines TRBV29-1 with TRBJ2-1, with 11 bases aligning to TRBD2. CDR3 length equals 13 residues. In germline, CDR1 is SQVTM, CDR2 ANQGSEA. The trim removed 4 bases at V and 10 bases at J, leaving 6 bases unmatched.

The rearrangement links TRBV20-1 to TRBJ1-5; D is uncertain. The V gene's germline CDR1 is DFQATT and CDR2 SNEGSKA (reference sequence). Trimming shortened V by 4 bases and J by 0 bases, and 13 bases separated the two germline ends. The CDR3 is 15 residues long. For the CDR3, the DNA is TGCAGTGCTAAGCCGACAAGTTCTAGCAATCAGCCCCAGCATTTT. Translation: CSAKPTSSSNQPQHF.

The sample holds a few counts of this clonotype. The gene calls are TRBV3-1 and TRBJ2-7; 9 bases are a match to TRBD2. Germline values: CDR1 LGHDT, CDR2 YNNKEL (reference sequence). The length of the CDR3 is 15 residues. V trimming: 4 bases; J trimming: 2 bases; junction bases outside the gene matches: 6. The CDR3: CASSPTSGEPYEQYF. CDR3 in DNA: TGTGCCAGCAGCCCGACTAGCGGAGAACCCTACGAGCAGTACTTC.

The chain combines TRBV6-6 with TRBJ2-3; 14 nucleotides match TRBD2. The J segment lost 5 bases and the V segment lost 2 bases, leaving 9 bases of the junction unmatched. From germline, CDR1 is MNHNY and CDR2 SVGAGI (reference sequence). The CDR3 runs to 18 residues. This CDR3 reads CASSYRTTSGRAGDTQYF. The CDR3 DNA is TGTGCCAGCAGTTACCGAACGACTAGCGGGAGGGCCGGAGATACGCAGTATTTT.

This sequence joins TRBV29-1 and TRBJ1-1, with D hard to call. The V gene lost 4 bases and the J gene lost 0 bases, with 15 bases spanning the gap. Germline V lookup: CDR1 SQVTM, CDR2 ANQGSEA. This CDR3 spans 15 amino acids. CDR3 DNA: TGCAGCGTTGGTACGGTTCTCTCGATGAACACTGAAGCTTTCTTT. It translates to CSVGTVLSMNTEAFF.

The chain recombines TRBV28 with TRBJ2-1, with 16 bases matching TRBD2. With V trimmed by 6 bases and J by 1 base, 6 bases remained unmatched. CDR1 and CDR2 (germline): MDHEN, SYDVKM. This CDR3 has 18 residues. CDR3 nucleotides: TGTGCCAGCAGCTCGGGACTAGCGGGAGGGGGGTCCTACAATGAGCAGTTCTTC. This sequence encodes CASSSGLAGGGSYNEQFF. The full variable domain, in which reference TRBV28 and TRBJ2-1 provide the parts outside the CDR3, is DVKVTQSSRYLVKRTGEKVFLECVQDMDHENMFWYRQDPGLGLRLIYFSYDVKMKEKGDIPEGYSVSREKKERFSLILESASTNQTSMYLCASSSGLAGGGSYNEQFFGPGTRLTVL.

The chain carries TRBV29-1 and TRBJ1-1; weak D call: TRBD1 (6 bases). Germline V gene lookup returns CDR1 SQVTM and CDR2 ANQGSEA. Trimming cost V 7 bases and J 4 bases, with 13 bases left between them. The CDR3 is 12 amino acids. DNA for the CDR3: TGCAGCGCCCGTGGGGGCGCCACTGAAGCTTTCTTT. Protein sequence: CSARGGATEAFF.

This clonotype was detected a few times. In DNA form, the CDR3 reads TGCAGCGTGGGGGAGGGAGATGGTGAGACCCAGTACTTC. Its translation is CSVGEGDGETQYF. The chain is built from TRBV29-1 and TRBJ2-5, with TRBD2 identical over 7 bases. V lost 6 bases and J lost 5; bases outside the gene matches: 9. The CDR3 is 13 amino acids. Germline CDR1 reads SQVTM; CDR2 reads ANQGSEA.

In this sample, this clonotype turned up a few times. The chain recombines TRBV4-1 with TRBJ2-1; D might be TRBD1 (6 bases). The CDR3 extends over 17 amino acids. Trimming cost V 2 bases and J 5 bases, with 19 bases left between them. Germline assignment: CDR1 MGHRA and CDR2 YSYEKL. CDR3 residues: CASSQPHREIAHNEQFF. CDR3 DNA sequence: TGCGCCAGCAGCCAACCCCACAGGGAGATTGCTCACAATGAGCAGTTCTTC.

The gene calls are TRBV2 and TRBJ2-4; 7 bases agree with TRBD1. The end of the DNA aligns better with TRBJ2-7, so the J call may be wrong. Per germline, CDR1 SNHLY and CDR2 FYNNEI. The CDR3 is 13 residues long. The DNA for the CDR3 is TGTGCCAGCAGTGAGCCGACAGGGCACGAGCAGTACTTC. Protein product: CASSEPTGHEQYF.

This clonotype was counted a few times. The genes are TRBV20-1 and TRBJ2-1; the match to TRBD1 covers 9 bases. The V gene's germline CDR1 is DFQATT and CDR2 SNEGSKA (reference sequence). The ends lost 4 bases at V and 0 bases at J; junction bases unmatched: 4. CDR3 size: 15 residues. In nucleotides, the CDR3 is TGCAGTGCTACCCGGGACAGGGACTCCTACAATGAGCAGTTCTTC. Amino acid sequence: CSATRDRDSYNEQFF.

The gene calls are TRBV4-1 and TRBJ2-1; 7 nucleotides line up with TRBD1. V dropped 1 base and J dropped 6; count of bases not matched to a gene: 6. Germline values: CDR1 MGHRA, CDR2 YSYEKL. The CDR3 loop spans 15 amino acids. CDR3 amino acids: CASSQVTDRVNEQFF. CDR3 nucleotides: TGCGCCAGCAGCCAAGTGACCGACAGGGTCAATGAGCAGTTCTTC.

The CDR3 region has the DNA TGTGCCAGCAGCGAAAGAATAAATGAAGCTTTCTTT. Translated, it gives CASSERINEAFF. This chain uses TRBV28 with TRBJ1-1, with D uncertain. The CDR3 runs to 12 residues. The V end was cut by 6 bases, the J end by 7 bases, with 12 bases between. CDR1 MDHEN and CDR2 SYDVKM come from the germline V gene.

The V and J genes are TRBV4-1 and TRBJ2-3; tentatively, D is TRBD1 (6 bases). The CDR3 covers 16 residues. Trimming left V 2 bases short and J 2 bases short, with 14 bases between. CDR1 is MGHRA and CDR2 is YSYEKL in the germline V gene. This CDR3 is CASSQSQGRDTDTQYF. The DNA of the CDR3 is TGCGCCAGCAGCCAATCCCAGGGGAGAGACACAGATACGCAGTATTTT.

This clonotype appeared a single time. This CDR3 reads CASSVGIGREGYNEQFF. The CDR3 DNA follows: TGTGCCAGCAGCGTAGGGATCGGGCGGGAGGGATACAATGAGCAGTTCTTC. The J gene is TRBJ2-1, the V gene TRBV9; 9 nucleotides align to TRBD2. The length of the CDR3 is 17 residues. Losses at the gene ends were 0 bases for V and 4 bases for J; bases not matched to a gene: 8. In germline, CDR1 is SGDLS, CDR2 YYNGEE.

In its sample, this clonotype was seen a few times. The chain's CDR3 is CASSMLRSVRGYTF. Written as DNA, the CDR3 is TGTGCCAGTAGTATGCTGCGGAGCGTAAGGGGCTACACCTTC. The genes are TRBV19 and TRBJ1-2; unclear D gene. Germline V gene lookup returns CDR1 LNHDA and CDR2 SQIVND (reference sequence). The V and J ends lost 3 bases and 8 bases respectively, with 16 bases between them. The CDR3 loop spans 14 amino acids.

This clonotype was counted only a few times. The rearrangement joins TRBV10-3 to TRBJ2-2, with D hard to call. The V gene's germline CDR1 is ENHRY and CDR2 SYGVKD. The V end was cut by 10 bases, the J end by 4 bases, with 10 bases between. The CDR3 is 12 residues long. CDR3 in DNA: TGTGCCACCGAGACGGGCACCGGGGAGCTGTTTTTT. It codes for CATETGTGELFF.

The chain recombines TRBV29-1 with TRBJ2-3; D not certain. The germline CDR1 and CDR2 sequences are SQVTM and ANQGSEA. V dropped 6 bases and J dropped 5 bases, with 9 bases sitting between them. The CDR3 sequence is 11 residues long. In nucleotides, the CDR3 is TGCAGCGTCGGACGTGTAGATACGCAGTATTTT. It translates to CSVGRVDTQYF.